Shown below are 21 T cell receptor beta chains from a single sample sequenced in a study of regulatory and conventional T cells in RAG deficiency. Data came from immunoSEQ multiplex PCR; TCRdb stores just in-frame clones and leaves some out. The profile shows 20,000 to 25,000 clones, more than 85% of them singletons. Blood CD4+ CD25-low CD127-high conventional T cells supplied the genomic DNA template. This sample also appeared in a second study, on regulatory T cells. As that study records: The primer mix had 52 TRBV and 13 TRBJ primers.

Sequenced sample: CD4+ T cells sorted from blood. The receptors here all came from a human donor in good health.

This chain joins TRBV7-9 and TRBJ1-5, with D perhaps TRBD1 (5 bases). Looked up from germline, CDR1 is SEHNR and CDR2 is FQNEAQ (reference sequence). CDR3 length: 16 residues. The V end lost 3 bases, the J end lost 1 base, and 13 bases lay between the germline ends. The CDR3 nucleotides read TGTGCCAGCAGCTTGGGGGGTAGAGGAAGCAATCAGCCCCAGCATTTT. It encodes CASSLGGRGSNQPQHF.

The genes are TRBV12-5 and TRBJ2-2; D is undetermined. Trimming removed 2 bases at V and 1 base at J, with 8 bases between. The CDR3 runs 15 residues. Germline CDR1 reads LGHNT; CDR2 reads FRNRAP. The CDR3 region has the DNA TGTGCTAGTGGTTTGTCCGCAGGGAACACCGGGGAGCTGTTTTTT. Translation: CASGLSAGNTGELFF.

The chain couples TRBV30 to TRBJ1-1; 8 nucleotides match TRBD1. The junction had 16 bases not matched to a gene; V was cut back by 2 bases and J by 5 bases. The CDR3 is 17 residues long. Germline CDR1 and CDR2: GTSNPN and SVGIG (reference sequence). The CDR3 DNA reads TGTGCCTGGAGTTCAGCCGGGACAGGCAAATTGGGGACTGAAGCTTTCTTT. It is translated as CAWSSAGTGKLGTEAFF.

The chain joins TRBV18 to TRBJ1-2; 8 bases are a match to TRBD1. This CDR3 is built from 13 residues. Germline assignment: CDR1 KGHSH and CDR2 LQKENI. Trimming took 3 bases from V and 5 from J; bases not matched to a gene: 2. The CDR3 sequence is CASSPDRDYGYTF. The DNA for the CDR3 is TGTGCCAGCTCACCGGACAGGGATTATGGCTACACCTTC.

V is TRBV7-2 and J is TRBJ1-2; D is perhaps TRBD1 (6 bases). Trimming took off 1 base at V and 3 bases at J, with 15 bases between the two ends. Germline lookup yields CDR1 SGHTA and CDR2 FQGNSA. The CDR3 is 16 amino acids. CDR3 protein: CASSLDMGGVDYGYTF. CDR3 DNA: TGTGCCAGCAGCTTAGATATGGGGGGCGTGGACTATGGCTACACCTTC.

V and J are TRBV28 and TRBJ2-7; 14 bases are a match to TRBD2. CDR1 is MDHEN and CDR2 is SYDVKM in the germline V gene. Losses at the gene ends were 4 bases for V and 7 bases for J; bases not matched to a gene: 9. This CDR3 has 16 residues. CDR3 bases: TGTGCCAGCAGTTCCTTGACTAGCGGGAGGGCCAGAGAGCAGTACTTC. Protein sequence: CASSSLTSGRAREQYF.

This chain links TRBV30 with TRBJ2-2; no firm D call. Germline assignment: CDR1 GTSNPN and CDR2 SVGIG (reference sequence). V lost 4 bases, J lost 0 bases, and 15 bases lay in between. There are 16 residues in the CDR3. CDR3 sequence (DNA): TGTGCCTGGACTCCGCTTTTGCCCCCGAACACCGGGGAGCTGTTTTTT. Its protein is CAWTPLLPPNTGELFF.

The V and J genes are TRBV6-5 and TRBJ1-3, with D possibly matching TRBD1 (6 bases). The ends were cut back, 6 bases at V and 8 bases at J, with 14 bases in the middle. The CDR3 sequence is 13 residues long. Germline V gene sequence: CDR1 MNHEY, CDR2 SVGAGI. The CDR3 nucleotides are TGTGCCAGCAGCCGGGGGCCCCGGGACACCATATATTTT. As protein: CASSRGPRDTIYF.

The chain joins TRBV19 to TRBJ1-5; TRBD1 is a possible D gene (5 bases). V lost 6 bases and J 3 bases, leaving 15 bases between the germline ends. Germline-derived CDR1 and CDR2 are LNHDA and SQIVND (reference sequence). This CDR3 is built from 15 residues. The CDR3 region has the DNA TGTGCCAGTAGGACCGGGACGGTAAACAATCAGCCCCAGCATTTT. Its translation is CASRTGTVNNQPQHF.

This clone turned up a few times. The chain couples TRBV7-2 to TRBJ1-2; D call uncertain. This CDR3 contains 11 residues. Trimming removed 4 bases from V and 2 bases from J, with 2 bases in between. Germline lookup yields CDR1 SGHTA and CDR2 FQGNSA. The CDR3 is CASSSNYGYTF. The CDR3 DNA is TGTGCCAGCAGCTCGAACTATGGCTACACCTTC. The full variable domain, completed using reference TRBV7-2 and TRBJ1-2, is GAGVSQSPSNKVTEKGKDVELRCDPISGHTALYWYRQSLGQGLEFLIYFQGNSAPDKSGLPSDRFSAERTGGSVSTLTIQRTQQEDSAVYLCASSSNYGYTFGSGTRLTVV.

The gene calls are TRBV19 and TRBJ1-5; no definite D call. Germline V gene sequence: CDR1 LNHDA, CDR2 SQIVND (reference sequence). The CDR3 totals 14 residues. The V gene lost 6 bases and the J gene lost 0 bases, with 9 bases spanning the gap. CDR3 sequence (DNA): TGTGCCAGTAGCCGAGTCCATAGCAATCAGCCCCAGCATTTT. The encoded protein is CASSRVHSNQPQHF.

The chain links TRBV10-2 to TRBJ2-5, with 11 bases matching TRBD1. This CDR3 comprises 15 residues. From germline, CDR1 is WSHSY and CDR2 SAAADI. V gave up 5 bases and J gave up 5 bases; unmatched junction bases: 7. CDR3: CASSSGQGAGETQYF. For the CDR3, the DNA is TGCGCCAGCAGTTCCGGACAGGGGGCAGGGGAGACCCAGTACTTC.

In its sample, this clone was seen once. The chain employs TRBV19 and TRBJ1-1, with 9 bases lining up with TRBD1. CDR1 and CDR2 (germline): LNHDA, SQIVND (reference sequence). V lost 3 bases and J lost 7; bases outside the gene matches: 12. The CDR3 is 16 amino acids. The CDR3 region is CASSMQGQGIGSEAFF. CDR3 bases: TGTGCCAGTAGTATGCAGGGACAGGGAATTGGAAGTGAAGCTTTCTTT.

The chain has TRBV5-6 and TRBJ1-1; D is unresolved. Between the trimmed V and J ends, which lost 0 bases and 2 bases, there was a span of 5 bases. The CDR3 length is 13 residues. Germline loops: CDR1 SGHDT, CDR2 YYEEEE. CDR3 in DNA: TGTGCCAGCAGCTTGGGACGAAACACTGAAGCTTTCTTT. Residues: CASSLGRNTEAFF.

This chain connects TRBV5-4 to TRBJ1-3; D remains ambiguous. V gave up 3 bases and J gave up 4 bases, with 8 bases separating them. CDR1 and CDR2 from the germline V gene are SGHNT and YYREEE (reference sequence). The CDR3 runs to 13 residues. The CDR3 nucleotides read TGTGCCAGCAGCTACGGGGAGGGAAACACCATATATTTT. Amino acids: CASSYGEGNTIYF.

CDR3 protein: CASRTGLAGHEQYF. DNA for the CDR3: TGTGCCAGCAGGACAGGACTAGCGGGACACGAGCAGTACTTC. The rearrangement uses TRBV7-2 and TRBJ2-7; 12 nucleotides match TRBD2. The CDR3 is made up of 14 amino acids. V trimming: 6 bases; J trimming: 5 bases; junction bases outside the gene matches: 5. CDR1 and CDR2 (germline): SGHTA, FQGNSA. Combining the CDR3 with reference TRBV7-2 and TRBJ2-7 gives the whole variable domain GAGVSQSPSNKVTEKGKDVELRCDPISGHTALYWYRQSLGQGLEFLIYFQGNSAPDKSGLPSDRFSAERTGGSVSTLTIQRTQQEDSAVYLCASRTGLAGHEQYFGPGTRLTVT.

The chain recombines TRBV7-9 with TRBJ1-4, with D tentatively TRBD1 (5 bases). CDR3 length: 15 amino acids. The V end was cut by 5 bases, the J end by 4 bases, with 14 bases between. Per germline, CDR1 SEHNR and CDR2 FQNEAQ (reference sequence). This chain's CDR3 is CASSPSWGVNEKLFF. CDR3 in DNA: TGTGCCAGCAGCCCCTCTTGGGGGGTTAATGAAAAACTGTTTTTT.

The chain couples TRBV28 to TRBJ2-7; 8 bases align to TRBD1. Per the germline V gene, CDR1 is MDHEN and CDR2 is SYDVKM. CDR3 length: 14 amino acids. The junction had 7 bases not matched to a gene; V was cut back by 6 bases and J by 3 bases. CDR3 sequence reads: CASSPGQALYEQYF. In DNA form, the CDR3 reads TGTGCCAGCAGCCCGGGACAGGCTCTCTACGAGCAGTACTTC. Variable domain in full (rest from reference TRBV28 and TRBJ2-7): DVKVTQSSRYLVKRTGEKVFLECVQDMDHENMFWYRQDPGLGLRLIYFSYDVKMKEKGDIPEGYSVSREKKERFSLILESASTNQTSMYLCASSPGQALYEQYFGPGTRLTVT.

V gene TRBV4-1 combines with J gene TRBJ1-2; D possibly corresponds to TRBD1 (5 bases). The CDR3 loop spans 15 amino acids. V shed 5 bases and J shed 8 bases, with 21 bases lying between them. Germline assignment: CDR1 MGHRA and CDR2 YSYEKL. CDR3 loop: CASSYRARGERGYTF. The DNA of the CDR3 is TGCGCCAGCAGCTACCGGGCCCGGGGGGAGAGGGGCTACACCTTC.

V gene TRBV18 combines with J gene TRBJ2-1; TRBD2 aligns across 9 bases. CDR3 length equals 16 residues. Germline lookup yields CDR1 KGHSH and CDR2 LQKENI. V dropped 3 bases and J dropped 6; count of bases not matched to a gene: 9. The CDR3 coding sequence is TGTGCCAGCTCACCCCCTCAGGGACTAGCCCTCAATGAGCAGTTCTTC. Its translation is CASSPPQGLALNEQFF.

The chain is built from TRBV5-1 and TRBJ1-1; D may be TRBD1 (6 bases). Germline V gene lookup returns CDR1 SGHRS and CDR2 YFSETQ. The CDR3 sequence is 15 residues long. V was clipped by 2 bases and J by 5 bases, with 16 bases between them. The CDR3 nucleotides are TGCGCCAGCAGCTTTACCGGGGGGCTTGGGACTGAAGCTTTCTTT. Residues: CASSFTGGLGTEAFF.